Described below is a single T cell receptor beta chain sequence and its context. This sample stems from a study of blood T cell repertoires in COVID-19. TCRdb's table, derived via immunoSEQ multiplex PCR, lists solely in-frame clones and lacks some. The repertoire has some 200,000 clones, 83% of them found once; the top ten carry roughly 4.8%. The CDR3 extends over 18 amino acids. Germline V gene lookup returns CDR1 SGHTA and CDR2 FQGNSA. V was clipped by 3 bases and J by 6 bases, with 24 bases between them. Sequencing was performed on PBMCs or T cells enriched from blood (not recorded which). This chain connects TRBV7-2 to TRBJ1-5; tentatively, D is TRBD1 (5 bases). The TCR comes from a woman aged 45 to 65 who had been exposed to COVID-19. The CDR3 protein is CASSLIPTGGAEVQPQHF. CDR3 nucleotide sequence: TGTGCCAGCAGCTTGATCCCGACGGGCGGGGCGGAAGTTCAGCCCCAGCATTTT.